These 9 T cell receptor beta chains came from one sample sequenced in a study of cytomegalovirus exposure and HLA in healthy donors. It was with 60 Vbeta and 13 Jbeta primers that the PCR ran. Here immunoSEQ multiplex PCR was the method, and the copy in TCRdb shows in-frame clones only, minus some. The table shows 93,000 or so clones, with about 71% occurring only once. Sequenced sample: PBMCs. The receptor set was obtained from a woman between 45 and 60 years old in good health and CMV-seronegative.

This clone came up a few times. The J gene is TRBJ1-1, the V gene TRBV5-1; D is perhaps TRBD1 (6 bases). Germline-derived CDR1 and CDR2 are SGHRS and YFSETQ. V lost 4 bases and J lost 6, with 22 bases in between. CDR3 length: 16 residues. The CDR3 nucleotides read TGCGCCAGCAGCCCGGGAGAGGGGGGGCGAGGCGCTGAAGCTTTCTTT. It encodes CASSPGEGGRGAEAFF. The full variable domain, completed using reference TRBV5-1 and TRBJ1-1, is KAGVTQTPRYLIKTRGQQVTLSCSPISGHRSVSWYQQTPGQGLQFLFEYFSETQRNKGNFPGRFSGRQFSNSRSEMNVSTLELGDSALYLCASSPGEGGRGAEAFFGQGTRLTVV.

This clone was counted only a few times. This sequence joins TRBV19 and TRBJ1-1; D is perhaps TRBD1 (6 bases). Trimming removed 0 bases at V and 3 bases at J, with 14 bases between. The CDR3 totals 16 residues. Germline CDR1 LNHDA, CDR2 SQIVND (reference sequence). The CDR3, as DNA: TGTGCCAGTAGTATAGACAGGGGTAGGAAGGACACTGAAGCTTTCTTT. Amino acids: CASSIDRGRKDTEAFF.

V usage is TRBV6-1 and J usage is TRBJ2-7; TRBD2 agrees at 7 bases. This CDR3 comprises 15 residues. Trimming took 4 bases from V and 3 from J; bases not matched to a gene: 9. CDR1 is MNHNS and CDR2 is SASEGT in the germline V gene. CDR3 loop: CASSVGGTVGYEQYF. In nucleotides, the CDR3 is TGTGCCAGCAGTGTGGGGGGGACGGTGGGCTACGAGCAGTACTTC.

This chain uses TRBV18 with TRBJ2-3, with 15 positions matching TRBD2. The J segment lost 6 bases and the V segment lost 3 bases, leaving 7 bases of the junction unmatched. Per germline, CDR1 KGHSH and CDR2 LQKENI. The CDR3 loop spans 17 amino acids. As DNA, the CDR3 is TGTGCCAGCTCACCTCGGACTAGCGGGGGGGCCGGGGATACGCAGTATTTT. It translates to CASSPRTSGGAGDTQYF.

This chain joins TRBV5-1 and TRBJ2-7; D perhaps matches TRBD1 (6 bases). The CDR3 covers 14 residues. V shed 6 bases and J shed 5 bases, with 18 bases lying between them. From germline, CDR1 is SGHRS and CDR2 YFSETQ. The CDR3 bases are TGCGCCAGCACCCGGGACACGGCAAAGGACGAGCAGTACTTC. Translation: CASTRDTAKDEQYF.

The chain joins TRBV12-5 to TRBJ1-1, with D possibly TRBD1 on 5 matching bases. CDR1 LGHNT and CDR2 FRNRAP come from the germline V gene. The CDR3 covers 15 residues. With 4 bases removed from V and 5 bases from J, the gap between germline ends came to 17 bases. Written as DNA, the CDR3 is TGTGCTAGTGGTTCGGGGGAGCCGGGGGGGACTGAAGCTTTCTTT. The encoded protein is CASGSGEPGGTEAFF. The whole variable domain, filled in from reference TRBV12-5 and TRBJ1-1, reads DARVTQTPRHKVTEMGQEVTMRCQPILGHNTVFWYRQTMMQGLELLAYFRNRAPLDDSGMPKDRFSAEMPDATLATLKIQPSEPRDSAVYFCASGSGEPGGTEAFFGQGTRLTVV.

The chain joins TRBV7-9 to TRBJ1-3; TRBD1 aligns across 10 bases. V shed 5 bases and J 1 base; nucleotides not matched to a gene: 11. CDR3 length: 18 residues. CDR1 SEHNR and CDR2 FQNEAQ come from the germline V gene (reference sequence). The CDR3 is CASSRVGDRGISGNTIYF. The CDR3, as DNA: TGTGCCAGCAGCCGGGTCGGGGACAGGGGAATTTCTGGAAACACCATATATTTT.

The chain couples TRBV10-3 to TRBJ2-2; a weak D match, TRBD2 (5 bases). Trimming stripped 3 bases from V and 6 bases from J, with 23 bases between. In germline, CDR1 is ENHRY, CDR2 SYGVKD. The CDR3 runs to 18 residues. CDR3 coding DNA: TGTGCCATCAGTGAAAGGGCGTTCGAGGGAGCCGACGCCGGGGAGCTGTTTTTT. This sequence encodes CAISERAFEGADAGELFF.

The rearrangement links TRBV19 to TRBJ1-3, with a weak D call TRBD1 (5 bases). The CDR3 is made up of 16 amino acids. From germline, CDR1 is LNHDA and CDR2 SQIVND (reference sequence). V was shortened by 2 bases and J by 4 bases, with 15 bases between the two germline ends. Written as DNA, the CDR3 is TGTGCCAGTAGTATAATCGAAATGGGGCCCGGAAACACCATATATTTT. Translating gives CASSIIEMGPGNTIYF.